A single sample gave rise to the 11 T cell receptor beta chains below, sequenced in a study of CD8 T cells in ankylosing spondylitis. MiXCR, run by TCRdb on the 5' RACE reads, gives a single entry per CDR3 protein. The data contain a few hundred thousand distinct CDR3 sequences, roughly 10% of them seen just once; the ten biggest clones take up 6% to 7.5%. The sequencing input was blood, either unsorted or a sorted T cell fraction (not recorded which). Source of these receptors: a male donor with ankylosing spondylitis or in good health (not recorded which).

The V and J genes are TRBV28 and TRBJ2-3; perhaps TRBD2 as D (5 bases). The CDR3 extends over 13 amino acids. V shed 8 bases and J shed 4 bases, with 13 bases lying between them. The germline gives CDR1 MDHEN, CDR2 SYDVKM. The CDR3 DNA reads as TGTGCCAGCCACTTAGCCGGGGCAGATACGCAGTATTTT. Encoded protein: CASHLAGADTQYF.

In its sample, this clonotype was seen many times. This chain joins TRBV5-1 and TRBJ2-2; the match to TRBD1 covers 10 bases. CDR3 length equals 16 residues. Germline CDR1 SGHRS, CDR2 YFSETQ. The V segment lost 4 bases and the J segment 4 bases; nucleotides outside the gene matches: 7. CDR3 sequence reads: CASSPGQGFSTGELFF. The CDR3 DNA reads TGCGCCAGCAGCCCGGGACAGGGGTTTTCCACCGGGGAGCTGTTTTTT.

This clonotype was observed at least ten times. The CDR3 loop is CASSQVTGLEAFF. Written as DNA, the CDR3 is TGTGCCAGCAGCCAAGTTACGGGGCTTGAAGCTTTCTTT. The V and J genes are TRBV14 and TRBJ1-1, with D perhaps TRBD1 (5 bases). The CDR3 runs to 13 residues. Trimming pared 1 base from V and 7 bases from J, leaving 10 bases between. Germline loops: CDR1 SGHDN, CDR2 FVKESK.

This clonotype came up many times. This chain connects TRBV29-1 to TRBJ2-1, with 15 positions matching TRBD2. The CDR3 extends over 16 amino acids. Trimming at V came to 7 bases and at J to 4 bases, leaving 8 bases not matched to a gene. The germline V gene has CDR1 SQVTM and CDR2 ANQGSEA. DNA for the CDR3: TGCAGCGGAGGACTAGCGGGAGGGCCGGGGTACAATGAGCAGTTCTTC. Protein: CSGGLAGGPGYNEQFF.

In this sample, this clonotype turned up a few times. The chain employs TRBV2 and TRBJ2-7, with unresolved D. The CDR3 sequence is 14 residues long. Germline V gene sequence: CDR1 SNHLY, CDR2 FYNNEI. V lost 6 bases and J lost 0, with 12 bases in between. DNA of the CDR3: TGTGCCAGCAGGCGTAGGATGAGCTCCTACGAGCAGTACTTC. It codes for CASRRRMSSYEQYF.

The chain has TRBV13 and TRBJ2-7; tentatively, D is TRBD1 or TRBD2 (5 bases each). Germline V lookup: CDR1 PRHDT, CDR2 FYEKMQ (reference sequence). The germline V and J ends were trimmed by 5 bases and 0 bases, with 14 bases remaining between them. The CDR3 has 15 amino acids. The DNA for the CDR3 is TGTGCCAGCAGCGGCCGGGACGGACTCTCCTACGAGCAGTACTTC. It yields the protein CASSGRDGLSYEQYF.

The chain links TRBV5-1 to TRBJ2-7, with D unclear. Germline CDR1 SGHRS, CDR2 YFSETQ. V was clipped by 0 bases and J by 9 bases, with 16 bases between them. This CDR3 is built from 14 residues. In DNA form, the CDR3 reads TGCGCCAGCAGCTTGGACCCGGCTGGGCTTGGGCAGTACTTC. This translates into CASSLDPAGLGQYF. Filled out from reference TRBV5-1 and TRBJ2-7, the complete variable domain reads KAGVTQTPRYLIKTRGQQVTLSCSPISGHRSVSWYQQTPGQGLQFLFEYFSETQRNKGNFPGRFSGRQFSNSRSEMNVSTLELGDSALYLCASSLDPAGLGQYFGPGTRLTVT.

This clonotype came up many times. This chain links TRBV20-1 with TRBJ2-7, with 11 nucleotides matching TRBD2. The length of the CDR3 is 14 residues. V lost 3 bases to trimming and J lost 2 bases; unmatched junction nucleotides: 3. CDR1 and CDR2 from the germline V gene are DFQATT and SNEGSKA (reference sequence). CDR3 protein: CSARYSGGAYEQYF. CDR3 nucleotides: TGCAGTGCTAGGTATAGCGGGGGGGCCTACGAGCAGTACTTC.

The rearrangement joins TRBV12-3 or TRBV12-4 to TRBJ2-3; the D gene could be TRBD1 or TRBD2 (5 bases each). CDR3 length: 16 residues. V was shortened by 0 bases and J by 2 bases, with 12 bases between the two germline ends. The CDR3 sequence: CASSLASEGFTDTQYF. CDR3 in DNA: TGTGCCAGCAGTTTAGCGTCAGAGGGGTTCACAGATACGCAGTATTTT.

This rearrangement joins TRBV11-1 to TRBJ2-1, with D perhaps assigned TRBD1 or TRBD2 (5 bases each). V lost 5 bases, J lost 3 bases, and 11 bases lay in between. Germline V lookup: CDR1 SGHAT, CDR2 FQDESV (reference sequence). CDR3 length equals 14 residues. The CDR3 is CASSEGPLYNEQFF. CDR3 nucleotide sequence: TGTGCCAGCAGCGAGGGACCCCTCTACAATGAGCAGTTCTTC.

The rearrangement joins TRBV9 to TRBJ2-1; D is undetermined. Looked up from germline, CDR1 is SGDLS and CDR2 is YYNGEE. The length of the CDR3 is 14 residues. Deletions cut 1 base from V and 6 bases from J, with 11 bases between. In DNA, the CDR3 is TGTGCCAGCAGCGTATTTGGGGTGAGCAATGAGCAGTTCTTC. Its protein is CASSVFGVSNEQFF.